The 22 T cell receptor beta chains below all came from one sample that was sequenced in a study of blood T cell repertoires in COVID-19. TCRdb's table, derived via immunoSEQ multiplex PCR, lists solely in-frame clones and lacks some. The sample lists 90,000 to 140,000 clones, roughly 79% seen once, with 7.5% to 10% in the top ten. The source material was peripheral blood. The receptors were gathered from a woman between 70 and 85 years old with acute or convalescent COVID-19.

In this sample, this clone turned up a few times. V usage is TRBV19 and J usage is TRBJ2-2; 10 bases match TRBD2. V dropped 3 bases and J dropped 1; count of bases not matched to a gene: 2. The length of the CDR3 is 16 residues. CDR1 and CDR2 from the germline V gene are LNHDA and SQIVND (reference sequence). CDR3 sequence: CASSISGGMNTGELFF. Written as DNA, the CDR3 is TGTGCCAGTAGTATTAGCGGGGGGATGAACACCGGGGAGCTGTTTTTT.

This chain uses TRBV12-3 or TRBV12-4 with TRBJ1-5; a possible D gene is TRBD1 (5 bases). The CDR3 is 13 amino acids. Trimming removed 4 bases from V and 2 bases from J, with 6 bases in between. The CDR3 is CASSSTGNQPQHF. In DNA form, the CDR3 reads TGTGCCAGCAGTTCGACAGGCAATCAGCCCCAGCATTTT.

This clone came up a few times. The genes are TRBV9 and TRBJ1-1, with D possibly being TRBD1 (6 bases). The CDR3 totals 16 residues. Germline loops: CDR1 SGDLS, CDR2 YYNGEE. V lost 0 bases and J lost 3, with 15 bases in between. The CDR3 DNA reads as TGTGCCAGCAGCGTAGTCAGGGGAGTGGGGGACACTGAAGCTTTCTTT. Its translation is CASSVVRGVGDTEAFF.

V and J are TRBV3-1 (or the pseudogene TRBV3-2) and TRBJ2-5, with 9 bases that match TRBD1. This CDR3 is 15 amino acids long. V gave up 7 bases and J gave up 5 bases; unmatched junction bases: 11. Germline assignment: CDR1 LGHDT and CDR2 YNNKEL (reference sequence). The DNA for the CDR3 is TGTGCCAGCACCACGGCCGGGACAGGGAAGGAGACCCAGTACTTC. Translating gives CASTTAGTGKETQYF.

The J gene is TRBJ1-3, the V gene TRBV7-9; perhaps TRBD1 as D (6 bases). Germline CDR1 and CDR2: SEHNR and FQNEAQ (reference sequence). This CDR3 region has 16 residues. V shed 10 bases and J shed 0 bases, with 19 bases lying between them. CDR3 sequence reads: CATTPSGGNSGNTIYF. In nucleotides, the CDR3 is TGTGCCACCACCCCGAGCGGGGGCAACTCTGGAAACACCATATATTTT.

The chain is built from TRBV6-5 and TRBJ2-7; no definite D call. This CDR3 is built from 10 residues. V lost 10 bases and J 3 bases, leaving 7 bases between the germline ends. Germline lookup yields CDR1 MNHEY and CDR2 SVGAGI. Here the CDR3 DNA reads TGTGCCACGCCCTACTACGAGCAGTACTTC. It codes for CATPYYEQYF.

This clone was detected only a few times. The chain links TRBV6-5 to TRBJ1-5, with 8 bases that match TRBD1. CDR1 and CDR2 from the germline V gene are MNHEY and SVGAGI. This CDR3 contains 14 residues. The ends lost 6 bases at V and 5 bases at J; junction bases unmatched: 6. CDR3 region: CASRGQVLDQPQHF. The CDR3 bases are TGTGCCAGCAGGGGACAGGTTTTGGATCAGCCCCAGCATTTT.

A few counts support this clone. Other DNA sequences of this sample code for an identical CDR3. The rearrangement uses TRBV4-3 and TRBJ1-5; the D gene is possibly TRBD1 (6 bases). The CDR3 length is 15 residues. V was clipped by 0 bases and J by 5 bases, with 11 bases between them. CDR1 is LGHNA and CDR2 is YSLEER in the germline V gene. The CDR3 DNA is TGCGCCAGCAGCCAAGATCAGGGGTACGATCAGCCCCAGCATTTT. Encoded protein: CASSQDQGYDQPQHF.

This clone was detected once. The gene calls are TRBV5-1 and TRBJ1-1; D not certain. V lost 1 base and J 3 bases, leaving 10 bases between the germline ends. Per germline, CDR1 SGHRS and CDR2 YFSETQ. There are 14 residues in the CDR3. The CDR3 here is CASSLNSGDTEAFF. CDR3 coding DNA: TGCGCCAGCAGCTTGAACAGCGGGGACACTGAAGCTTTCTTT.

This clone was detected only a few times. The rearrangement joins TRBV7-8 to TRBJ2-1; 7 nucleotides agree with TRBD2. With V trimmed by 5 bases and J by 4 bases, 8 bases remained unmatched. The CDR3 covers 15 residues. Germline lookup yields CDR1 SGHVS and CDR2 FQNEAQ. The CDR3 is CASSRSGSAYNEQFF. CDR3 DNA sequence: TGTGCCAGCAGCCGTAGCGGGTCCGCATACAATGAGCAGTTCTTC.

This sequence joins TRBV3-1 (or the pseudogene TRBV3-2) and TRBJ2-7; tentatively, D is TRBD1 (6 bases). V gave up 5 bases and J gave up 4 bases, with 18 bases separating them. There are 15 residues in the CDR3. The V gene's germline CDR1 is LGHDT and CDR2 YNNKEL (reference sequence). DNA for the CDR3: TGTGCCAGCAGCGGGCGACAGGTCGGCCCTTACGAGCAGTACTTC. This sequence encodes CASSGRQVGPYEQYF.

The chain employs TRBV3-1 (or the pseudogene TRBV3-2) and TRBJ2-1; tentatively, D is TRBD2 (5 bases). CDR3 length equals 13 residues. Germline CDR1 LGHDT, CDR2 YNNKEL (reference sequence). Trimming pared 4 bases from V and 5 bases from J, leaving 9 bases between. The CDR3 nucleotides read TGTGCCAGCAGCCTCGGGATCGACAATGAGCAGTTCTTC. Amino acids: CASSLGIDNEQFF.

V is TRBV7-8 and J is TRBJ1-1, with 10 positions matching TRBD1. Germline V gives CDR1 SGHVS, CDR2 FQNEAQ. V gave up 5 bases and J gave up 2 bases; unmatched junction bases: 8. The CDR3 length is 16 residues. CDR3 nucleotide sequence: TGTGCCAGCAGCCCCCGGGACAGGGGAATCAACACTGAAGCTTTCTTT. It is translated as CASSPRDRGINTEAFF.

Here the CDR3 reads CASSLGGGAGSTDTQYF. CDR3 sequence (DNA): TGCGCCAGCAGCTTGGGGGGGGGCGCAGGGAGCACAGATACGCAGTATTTT. The chain carries TRBV5-1 and TRBJ2-3; D is perhaps TRBD2 (7 bases). Per germline, CDR1 SGHRS and CDR2 YFSETQ. The CDR3 runs to 17 residues. The V end lost 0 bases, the J end lost 0 bases, and 14 bases lay between the germline ends.

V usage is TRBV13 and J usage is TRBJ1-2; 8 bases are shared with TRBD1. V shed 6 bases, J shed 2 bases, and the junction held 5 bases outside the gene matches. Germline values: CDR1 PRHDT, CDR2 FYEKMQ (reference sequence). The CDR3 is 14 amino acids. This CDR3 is CASRRTGRNYGYTF. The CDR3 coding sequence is TGTGCCAGCAGGCGGACAGGGAGGAACTATGGCTACACCTTC.

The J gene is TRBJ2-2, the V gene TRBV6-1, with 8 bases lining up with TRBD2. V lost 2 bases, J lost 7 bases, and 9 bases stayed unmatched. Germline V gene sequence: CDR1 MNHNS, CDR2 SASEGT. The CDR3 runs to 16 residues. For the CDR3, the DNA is TGTGCCAGCAGTGAACCCTCCGGGACTAGTGGCGGGGAGCTGTTTTTT. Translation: CASSEPSGTSGGELFF.

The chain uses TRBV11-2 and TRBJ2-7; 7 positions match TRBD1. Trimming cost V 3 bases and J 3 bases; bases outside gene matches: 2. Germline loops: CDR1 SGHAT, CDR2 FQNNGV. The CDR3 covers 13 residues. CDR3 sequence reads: CASSFGTVYEQYF. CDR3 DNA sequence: TGTGCCAGCAGCTTCGGGACAGTCTACGAGCAGTACTTC.

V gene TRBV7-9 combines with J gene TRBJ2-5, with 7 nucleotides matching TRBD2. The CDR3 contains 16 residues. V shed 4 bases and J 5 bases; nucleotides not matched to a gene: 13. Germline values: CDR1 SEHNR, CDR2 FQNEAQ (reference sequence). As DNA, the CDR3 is TGTGCCAGCAGCTCAGGTCTGGGCCCCGGGGGGGAGACCCAGTACTTC. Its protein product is CASSSGLGPGGETQYF.

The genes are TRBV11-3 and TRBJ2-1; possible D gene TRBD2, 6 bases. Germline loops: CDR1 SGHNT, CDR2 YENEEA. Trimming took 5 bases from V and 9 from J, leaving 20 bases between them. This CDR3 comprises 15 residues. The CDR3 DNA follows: TGTGCCAGCAGCCTCCGGACTACTACAATGAGTGAGCAGTTCTTC. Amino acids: CASSLRTTTMSEQFF.

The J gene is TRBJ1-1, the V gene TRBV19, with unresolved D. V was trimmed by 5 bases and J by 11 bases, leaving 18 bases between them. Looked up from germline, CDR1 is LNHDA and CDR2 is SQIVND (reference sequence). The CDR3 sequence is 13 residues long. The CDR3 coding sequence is TGTGCCAGTAGTGAGTTAGCCCTAGGGAGGGCTTTCTTT. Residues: CASSELALGRAFF.

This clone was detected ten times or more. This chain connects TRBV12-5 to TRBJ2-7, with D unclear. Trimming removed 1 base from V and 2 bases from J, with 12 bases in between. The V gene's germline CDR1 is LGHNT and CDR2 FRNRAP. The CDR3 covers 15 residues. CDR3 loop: CASGLGVAETYEQYF. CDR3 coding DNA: TGTGCTAGTGGTTTGGGGGTAGCAGAGACCTACGAGCAGTACTTC.

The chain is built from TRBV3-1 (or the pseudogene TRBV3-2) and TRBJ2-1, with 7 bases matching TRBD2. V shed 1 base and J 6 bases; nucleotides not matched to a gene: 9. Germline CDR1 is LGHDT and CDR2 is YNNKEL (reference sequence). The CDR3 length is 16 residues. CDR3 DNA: TGTGCCAGCAGCCAAGTCTGGGCGGGAGTCTTCAATGAGCAGTTCTTC. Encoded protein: CASSQVWAGVFNEQFF.